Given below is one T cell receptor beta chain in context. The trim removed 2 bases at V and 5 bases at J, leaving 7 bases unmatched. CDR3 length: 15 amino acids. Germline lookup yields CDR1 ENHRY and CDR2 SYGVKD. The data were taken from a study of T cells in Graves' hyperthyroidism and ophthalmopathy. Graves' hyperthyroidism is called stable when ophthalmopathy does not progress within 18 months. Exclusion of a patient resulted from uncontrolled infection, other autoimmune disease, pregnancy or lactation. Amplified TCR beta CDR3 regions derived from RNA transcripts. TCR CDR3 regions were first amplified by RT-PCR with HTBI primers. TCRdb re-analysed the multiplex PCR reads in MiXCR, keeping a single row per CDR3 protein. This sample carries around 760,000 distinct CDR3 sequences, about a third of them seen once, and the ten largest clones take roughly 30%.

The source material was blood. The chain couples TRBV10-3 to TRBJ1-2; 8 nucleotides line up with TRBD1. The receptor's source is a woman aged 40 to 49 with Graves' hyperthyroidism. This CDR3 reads CAISEARGQLYGYTF. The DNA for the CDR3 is TGTGCCATCAGTGAGGCCAGGGGGCAGTTATATGGCTACACCTTC.